This record looks at one T cell receptor beta chain sequence and its context. This record comes from a study of CD8+CD57+ T cells in acquired aplastic anemia. For the study at large: Around 3.2 ug was the average amount of DNA from sorted CD4+ and CD8+ cells.

Genomic DNA templated the TCR beta VDJ and CDR3 profiling. MiXCR, run by TCRdb on the reads, gives a single entry per CDR3 protein. The table includes approximately 70,000 distinct CDR3 sequences, 45% to 70% detected once. Germline loops: CDR1 SQVTM, CDR2 ANQGSEA. Trimming left V 0 bases short and J 7 bases short, with 9 bases between. CDR3 size: 12 residues. This TCR was sampled from a human donor in good health, serving as a control. Specimen: sorted CD4+, CD8+, or CD8+CD57+ T cells (not recorded which) from PBMCs. The chain couples TRBV29-1 to TRBJ1-2; maybe TRBD1 (5 bases). CDR3 bases: TGCAGCGTTGAAGACAGGGCCAGTGGCTACACCTTC. It translates to CSVEDRASGYTF.